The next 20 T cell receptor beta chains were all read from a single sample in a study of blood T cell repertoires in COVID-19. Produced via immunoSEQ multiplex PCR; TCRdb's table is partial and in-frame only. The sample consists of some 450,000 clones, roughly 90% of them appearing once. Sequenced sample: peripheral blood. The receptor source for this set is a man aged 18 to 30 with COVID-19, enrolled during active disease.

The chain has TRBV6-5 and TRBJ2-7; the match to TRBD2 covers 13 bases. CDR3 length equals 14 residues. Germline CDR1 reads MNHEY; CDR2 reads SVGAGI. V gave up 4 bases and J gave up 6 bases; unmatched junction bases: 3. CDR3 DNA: TGTGCCAGCAGTTCCGGGACTAGCGGGGTCGAGCAGTACTTC. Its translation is CASSSGTSGVEQYF.

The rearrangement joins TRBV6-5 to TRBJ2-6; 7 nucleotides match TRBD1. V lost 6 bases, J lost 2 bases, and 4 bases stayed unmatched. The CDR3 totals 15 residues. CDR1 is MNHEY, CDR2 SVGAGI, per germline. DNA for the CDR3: TGTGCCAGCAGGCCCGACAGGGCTGGGGCCAACGTCCTGACTTTC. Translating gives CASRPDRAGANVLTF.

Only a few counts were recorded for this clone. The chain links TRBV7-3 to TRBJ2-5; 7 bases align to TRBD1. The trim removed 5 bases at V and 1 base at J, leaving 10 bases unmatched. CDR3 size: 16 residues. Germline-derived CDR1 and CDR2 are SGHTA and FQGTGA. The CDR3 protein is CASSAQGRGFQETQYF. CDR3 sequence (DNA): TGTGCCAGCAGCGCCCAAGGCAGGGGGTTCCAAGAGACCCAGTACTTC.

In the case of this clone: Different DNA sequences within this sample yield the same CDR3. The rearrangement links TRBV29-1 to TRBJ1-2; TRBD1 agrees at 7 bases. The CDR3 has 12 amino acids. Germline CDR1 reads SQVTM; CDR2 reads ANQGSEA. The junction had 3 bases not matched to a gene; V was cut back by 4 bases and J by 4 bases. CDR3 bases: TGCAGCGTTGGAGGGGGCAGCTATGGCTACACCTTC. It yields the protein CSVGGGSYGYTF.

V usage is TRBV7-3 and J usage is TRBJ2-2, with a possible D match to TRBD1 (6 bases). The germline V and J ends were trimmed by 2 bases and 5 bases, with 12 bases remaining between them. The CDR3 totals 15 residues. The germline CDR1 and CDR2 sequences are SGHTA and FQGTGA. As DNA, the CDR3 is TGTGCCAGCAGCTTATGGGCCAGGGGAACCGGGGAGCTGTTTTTT. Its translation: CASSLWARGTGELFF.

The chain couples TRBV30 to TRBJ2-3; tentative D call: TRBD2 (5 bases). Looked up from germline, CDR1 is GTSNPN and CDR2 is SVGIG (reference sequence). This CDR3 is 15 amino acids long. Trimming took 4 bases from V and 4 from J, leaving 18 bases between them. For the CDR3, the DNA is TGTGCCTGGATCCAGCTAAGCGGTGGGGCAGATACGCAGTATTTT. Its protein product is CAWIQLSGGADTQYF.

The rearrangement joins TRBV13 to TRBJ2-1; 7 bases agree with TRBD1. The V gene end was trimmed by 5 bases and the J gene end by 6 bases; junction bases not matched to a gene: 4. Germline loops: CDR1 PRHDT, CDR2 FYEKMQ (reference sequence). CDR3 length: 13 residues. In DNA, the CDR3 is TGTGCCAGCAGCCCGGACAGGAGCAATGAGCAGTTCTTC. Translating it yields CASSPDRSNEQFF. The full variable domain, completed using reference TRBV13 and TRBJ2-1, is AAGVIQSPRHLIKEKRETATLKCYPIPRHDTVYWYQQGPGQDPQFLISFYEKMQSDKGSIPDRFSAQQFSDYHSELNMSSLELGDSALYFCASSPDRSNEQFFGPGTRLTVL.

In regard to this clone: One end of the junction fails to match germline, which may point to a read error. The CDR3 here is CASTYSGRGNTEAFF. In DNA, the CDR3 is TGTGCCAGCACTTACAGTGGTAGGGGGAACACTGAAGCTTTCTTT. The chain joins TRBV6-5 to TRBJ1-1, with D possibly matching TRBD1 (5 bases). The CDR3 contains 15 residues. The germline gives CDR1 MNHEY, CDR2 SVGAGI.

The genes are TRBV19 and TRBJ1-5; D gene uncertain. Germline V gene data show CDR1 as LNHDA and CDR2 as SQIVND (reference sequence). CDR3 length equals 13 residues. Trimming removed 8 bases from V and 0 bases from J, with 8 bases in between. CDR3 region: CASGHNSNQPQHF. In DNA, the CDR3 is TGTGCCAGTGGTCACAATAGCAATCAGCCCCAGCATTTT.

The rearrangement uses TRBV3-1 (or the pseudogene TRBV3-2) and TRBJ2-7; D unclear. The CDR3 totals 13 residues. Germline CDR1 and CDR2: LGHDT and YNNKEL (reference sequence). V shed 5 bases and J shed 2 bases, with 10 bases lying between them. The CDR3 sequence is CASSSFGTYEQYF. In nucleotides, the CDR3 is TGTGCCAGCAGCTCCTTCGGTACCTACGAGCAGTACTTC.

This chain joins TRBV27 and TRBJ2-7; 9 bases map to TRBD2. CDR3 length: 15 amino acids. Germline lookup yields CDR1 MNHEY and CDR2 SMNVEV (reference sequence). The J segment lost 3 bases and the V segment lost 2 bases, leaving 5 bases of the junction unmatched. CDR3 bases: TGTGCCAGCAGTTTAGTAGGGACTAGCATCTACGAGCAGTACTTC. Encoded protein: CASSLVGTSIYEQYF.

The CDR3 loop is CASSQARGRSSYNEQFF. The CDR3 DNA reads as TGTGCCAGCAGCCAAGCCCGAGGCCGAAGCTCCTACAATGAGCAGTTCTTC. The chain links TRBV7-9 to TRBJ2-1; no clear D gene. Germline V gene data show CDR1 as SEHNR and CDR2 as FQNEAQ (reference sequence). The CDR3 has 17 residues. The V end was cut by 5 bases, the J end by 0 bases, with 17 bases between.

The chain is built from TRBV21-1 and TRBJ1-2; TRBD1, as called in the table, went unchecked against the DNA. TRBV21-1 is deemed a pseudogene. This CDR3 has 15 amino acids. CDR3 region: CASSLHRERRHGYTF. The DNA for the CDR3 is TGTGCCAGCAGCTTGCACAGGGAGAGGCGACATGGCTACACCTTC.

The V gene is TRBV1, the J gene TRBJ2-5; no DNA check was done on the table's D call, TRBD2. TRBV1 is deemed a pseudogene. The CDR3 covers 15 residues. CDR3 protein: CTSSQAPGLQETQYF. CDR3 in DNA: TGCACCAGCAGCCAGGCGCCGGGACTGCAAGAGACCCAGTACTTC.

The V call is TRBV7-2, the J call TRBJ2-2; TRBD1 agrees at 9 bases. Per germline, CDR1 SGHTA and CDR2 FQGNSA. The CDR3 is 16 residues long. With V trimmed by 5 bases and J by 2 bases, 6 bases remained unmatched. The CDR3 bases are TGTGCCAGCAGCCACCCGACAGGGGGTAACACCGGGGAGCTGTTTTTT. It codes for CASSHPTGGNTGELFF.

The CDR3 nucleotides are TGTGCCTGGAGTTTAACTAGCGGTTACAATGAGCAGTTCTTC. Protein sequence: CAWSLTSGYNEQFF. The chain combines TRBV30 with TRBJ2-1; 8 bases fit TRBD2. The CDR3 is 14 amino acids. V was pared by 2 bases and J by 4 bases, with 4 bases of the junction left unmatched. Per the germline V gene, CDR1 is GTSNPN and CDR2 is SVGIG (reference sequence). Complete variable domain (other parts from reference TRBV30 and TRBJ2-1): SQTIHQWPATLVQPVGSPLSLECTVEGTSNPNLYWYRQAAGRGLQLLFYSVGIGQISSEVPQNLSASRPQDRQFILSSKKLLLSDSGFYLCAWSLTSGYNEQFFGPGTRLTVL.

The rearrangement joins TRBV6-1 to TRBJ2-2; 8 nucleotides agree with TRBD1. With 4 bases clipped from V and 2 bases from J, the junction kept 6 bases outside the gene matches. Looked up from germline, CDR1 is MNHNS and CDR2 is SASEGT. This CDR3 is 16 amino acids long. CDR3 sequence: CASSGDRGVNTGELFF. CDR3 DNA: TGTGCCAGCAGTGGAGACAGGGGAGTTAACACCGGGGAGCTGTTTTTT.

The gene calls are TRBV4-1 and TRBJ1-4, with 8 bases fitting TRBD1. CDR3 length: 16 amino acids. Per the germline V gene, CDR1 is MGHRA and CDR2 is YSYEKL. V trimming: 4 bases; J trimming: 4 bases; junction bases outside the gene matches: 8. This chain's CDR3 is CASSRPGTGINEKLFF. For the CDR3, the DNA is TGCGCCAGCAGCCGCCCCGGGACAGGAATTAATGAAAAACTGTTTTTT.

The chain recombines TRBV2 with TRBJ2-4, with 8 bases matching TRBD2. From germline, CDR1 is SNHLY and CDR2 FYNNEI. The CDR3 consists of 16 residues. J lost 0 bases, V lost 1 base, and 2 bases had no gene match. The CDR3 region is CASSEGLAGAKNIQYF. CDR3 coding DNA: TGTGCCAGCAGTGAAGGTCTAGCGGGAGCCAAAAACATTCAGTACTTC. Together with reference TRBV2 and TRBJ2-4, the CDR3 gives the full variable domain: EPEVTQTPSHQVTQMGQEVILRCVPISNHLYFYWYRQILGQKVEFLVSFYNNEISEKSEIFDDQFSVERPDGSNFTLKIRSTKLEDSAMYFCASSEGLAGAKNIQYFGAGTRLSVL.

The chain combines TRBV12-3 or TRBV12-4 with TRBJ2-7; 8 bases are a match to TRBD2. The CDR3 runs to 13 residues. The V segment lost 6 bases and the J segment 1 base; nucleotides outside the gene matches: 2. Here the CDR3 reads CASRGTRSYEQYF. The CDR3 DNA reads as TGTGCCAGCAGGGGGACTAGGTCCTACGAGCAGTACTTC.